Below, one TCR beta chain is given with its context. This record comes from a study of blood T cells in healthy people across ages. A second PCR of 7 to 11 cycles used a sample-barcoded 5' primer and a J-beta primer mix. TCRdb used MiXCR to reprocess the 5' RACE reads, holding one entry per CDR3 protein. The data contain about 650,000 distinct CDR3 sequences, roughly 30% of them singletons. There are 17 residues in the CDR3. The V gene end was trimmed by 1 base and the J gene end by 8 bases; junction bases not matched to a gene: 13. In germline, CDR1 is SEHNR, CDR2 FQNEAQ (reference sequence). This sequence was found in a woman over 75 in good health. This chain joins TRBV7-9 and TRBJ1-4; 7 bases match TRBD1. Sequenced material: blood. The CDR3 DNA follows: TGTGCCAGCAGCTTAGGTGGAGGGGGACAGCCGCGCGAAAAACTGTTTTTT. Encoded protein: CASSLGGGGQPREKLFF.